Listed here are 18 T cell receptor beta chains from one sample, sequenced in a study of T-cell memory formation after mild COVID-19. TCRdb re-derived calls from the 5' RACE reads in MiXCR, one entry per CDR3 protein. The profile shows approximately 260,000 distinct CDR3 sequences, 15% to 20% of them singletons. The sequenced sample was PBMCs or a T cell subset sorted from them (not recorded which). All receptors come from a young man who had mild COVID-19 (a few samples of this study predate the infection). Cell type and time point are not known.

The table lists this clonotype with a few counts. The chain employs TRBV7-3 and TRBJ1-1; TRBD1 matches at 7 bases. Germline V gene data show CDR1 as SGHTA and CDR2 as FQGTGA. There are 14 residues in the CDR3. V shed 4 bases, J shed 4 bases, and the junction held 6 bases outside the gene matches. The CDR3 reads CASSSQGFGTEAFF. Here the CDR3 DNA reads TGTGCCAGCAGCTCACAGGGGTTTGGCACTGAAGCTTTCTTT.

The chain employs TRBV7-6 and TRBJ2-5, with D possibly called TRBD1 or TRBD2 (6 bases each). The CDR3 spans 14 residues. Trimming stripped 1 base from V and 7 bases from J, with 13 bases between. In germline, CDR1 is SGHVS, CDR2 FNYEAQ. The CDR3 reads CASSLGRGPATQYF. DNA for the CDR3: TGTGCCAGCAGCTTAGGTCGGGGGCCGGCGACCCAGTACTTC.

The V and J genes are TRBV29-1 and TRBJ2-5, with 7 bases lining up with TRBD2. The CDR3 loop spans 15 amino acids. Germline trimming cut 2 bases from V and 5 bases from J; bases unmatched to any gene: 11. The germline V gene encodes CDR1 SQVTM and CDR2 ANQGSEA. CDR3: CSVEPGGLGRETQYF. The CDR3 region has the DNA TGCAGCGTTGAACCAGGCGGCCTCGGGAGGGAGACCCAGTACTTC.

There are many counts of this clonotype. V gene TRBV4-1 combines with J gene TRBJ2-7, with D hard to call. Trimming removed 1 base from V and 3 bases from J, with 7 bases in between. CDR3 size: 13 residues. Germline assignment: CDR1 MGHRA and CDR2 YSYEKL. As DNA, the CDR3 is TGCGCCAGCAGCCAAGTTCTGAACTACGAGCAGTACGTC. Amino acids: CASSQVLNYEQYV.

The V call is TRBV10-3, the J call TRBJ2-2; D might be TRBD1 or TRBD2, each matching 5 bases. The germline V and J ends were trimmed by 3 bases and 5 bases, with 13 bases remaining between them. Germline V lookup: CDR1 ENHRY, CDR2 SYGVKD. This CDR3 is built from 15 residues. CDR3 residues: CAISDPRGDTGELFF. The CDR3, as DNA: TGTGCCATCAGTGACCCGAGAGGGGATACCGGGGAGCTGTTTTTT.

This rearrangement joins TRBV4-1 to TRBJ2-1, with a tentative D call TRBD1 (7 bases). CDR3 length: 14 residues. V lost 1 base to trimming and J lost 9 bases, with 13 bases between them. From germline, CDR1 is MGHRA and CDR2 YSYEKL. The CDR3: CASSQGAGGFEQFF. The CDR3 DNA reads TGCGCCAGCAGCCAAGGGGCAGGGGGGTTTGAGCAGTTCTTC.

The J gene is TRBJ2-2, the V gene TRBV10-3; no reliable D call. This CDR3 spans 16 amino acids. Trimming took off 0 bases at V and 5 bases at J, with 13 bases between the two ends. From germline, CDR1 is ENHRY and CDR2 SYGVKD. The CDR3 coding sequence is TGTGCCATCAGTGAGTCCAGCCAGGAAGGAACCGGGGAGCTGTTTTTT. Amino acid sequence: CAISESSQEGTGELFF.

The V call is TRBV7-9, the J call TRBJ1-4; no clear D. The length of the CDR3 is 14 residues. The germline V gene encodes CDR1 SEHNR and CDR2 FQNEAQ (reference sequence). Between the trimmed V and J ends, which lost 0 bases and 3 bases, there was a span of 5 bases. CDR3 residues: CASSLALANEKLFF. The CDR3 DNA sequence: TGTGCCAGCAGCTTAGCGTTGGCTAATGAAAAACTGTTTTTT.

This chain connects TRBV11-2 to TRBJ2-3; 12 bases fit TRBD2. The trim removed 7 bases at V and 4 bases at J, leaving 6 bases unmatched. From germline, CDR1 is SGHAT and CDR2 FQNNGV. CDR3 length: 15 amino acids. CDR3 sequence reads: CASTASGGASDTQYF. In DNA, the CDR3 is TGTGCCAGCACCGCTAGCGGGGGGGCCTCAGATACGCAGTATTTT.

The genes are TRBV7-9 and TRBJ2-1, with D uncertain. The CDR3 sequence is 11 residues long. V dropped 5 bases and J dropped 6 bases, with 5 bases sitting between them. CDR1 and CDR2 from the germline V gene are SEHNR and FQNEAQ (reference sequence). The CDR3 DNA reads TGTGCCAGCAGCCTATTCAATGAGCAGTTCTTC. Translation: CASSLFNEQFF.

This chain connects TRBV7-9 to TRBJ1-2, with D possibly being TRBD1 (5 bases). V dropped 4 bases and J dropped 3 bases, with 18 bases sitting between them. Looked up from germline, CDR1 is SEHNR and CDR2 is FQNEAQ (reference sequence). This CDR3 has 16 amino acids. The CDR3 sequence is CASSSYRTSKDYGYTF. DNA of the CDR3: TGTGCCAGCAGCTCATACAGGACCTCCAAGGACTATGGCTACACCTTC.

This clonotype has more than one count but fewer than ten. The chain has TRBV7-9 and TRBJ2-5, with 7 bases aligning to TRBD1. The CDR3 extends over 13 amino acids. Germline lookup yields CDR1 SEHNR and CDR2 FQNEAQ (reference sequence). With 7 bases clipped from V and 9 bases from J, the junction kept 11 bases outside the gene matches. The CDR3 region is CASIQGPGTAQYF. CDR3 DNA sequence: TGTGCCAGCATCCAGGGCCCCGGGACAGCCCAGTACTTC.

This clonotype was counted a few times. The J gene is TRBJ2-4, the V gene TRBV5-1; 8 positions match TRBD2. V was clipped by 5 bases and J by 6 bases; unmatched bases: 4. The CDR3 loop spans 13 amino acids. Germline values: CDR1 SGHRS, CDR2 YFSETQ. This chain's CDR3 is CASSRSGGNIQYF. CDR3 nucleotide sequence: TGCGCCAGCAGTAGGAGCGGGGGAAACATTCAGTACTTC.

CDR3 in DNA: TGTGCCAGCAGCTCCACTGGTAGGAGGTCTAATGAAAAACTGTTTTTT. Translation: CASSSTGRRSNEKLFF. The V call is TRBV11-2, the J call TRBJ1-4; D is undetermined. The V gene's germline CDR1 is SGHAT and CDR2 FQNNGV. Trimming took off 4 bases at V and 3 bases at J, with 15 bases between the two ends. CDR3 length: 16 residues.

This clonotype occurred a few times. J is TRBJ1-2 and V is TRBV29-1, with 8 bases matching TRBD1. CDR1 and CDR2 (germline): SQVTM, ANQGSEA. This CDR3 contains 13 residues. V shed 3 bases, J shed 5 bases, and the junction held 5 bases outside the gene matches. The CDR3 region has the DNA TGCAGCGTTGAGACAGGGGCAGTTTATGGCTACACCTTC. It is translated as CSVETGAVYGYTF. The full variable domain, with the rest looked up from reference TRBV29-1 and TRBJ1-2, is SAVISQKPSRDICQRGTSLTIQCQVDSQVTMMFWYRQQPGQSLTLIATANQGSEATYESGFVIDKFPISRPNLTFSTLTVSNMSPEDSSIYLCSVETGAVYGYTFGSGTRLTVV.

This clonotype was counted a few times. The V call is TRBV6-5, the J call TRBJ2-7, with TRBD1 identical over 9 bases. V dropped 6 bases and J dropped 6; count of bases not matched to a gene: 15. The CDR3 has 16 residues. Germline values: CDR1 MNHEY, CDR2 SVGAGI. The CDR3 protein is CASRRQQGAGYSEQYF. CDR3 DNA: TGTGCCAGCAGACGACAACAGGGGGCTGGTTACTCCGAGCAGTACTTC.

This clonotype appeared a few times. The CDR3 region is CASSFPHGAGELFF. The CDR3 bases are TGTGCCAGCAGCTTCCCCCACGGGGCCGGGGAGCTGTTTTTT. V is TRBV7-2 and J is TRBJ2-2, with a tentative D call TRBD2 (5 bases). Trimming cost V 3 bases and J 6 bases, with 11 bases left between them. The CDR3 loop spans 14 amino acids. CDR1 and CDR2 from the germline V gene are SGHTA and FQGNSA. Combining the CDR3 with reference TRBV7-2 and TRBJ2-2 gives the whole variable domain GAGVSQSPSNKVTEKGKDVELRCDPISGHTALYWYRQSLGQGLEFLIYFQGNSAPDKSGLPSDRFSAERTGGSVSTLTIQRTQQEDSAVYLCASSFPHGAGELFFGEGSRLTVL.

This clonotype was observed a few times. The V gene is TRBV5-1, the J gene TRBJ2-1; 7 bases map to TRBD1. The germline V gene encodes CDR1 SGHRS and CDR2 YFSETQ. This CDR3 is built from 13 residues. J gave up 9 bases and V 2 bases, and 5 bases lay outside the gene matches. The CDR3: CASSLEGAGEQFF. The CDR3 nucleotides are TGCGCCAGCAGCTTAGAGGGGGCGGGTGAGCAGTTCTTC.